The sequence of this T cell receptor beta chain was determined in a study of T cells after yellow fever vaccination. The study's findings and limits: The CD4 and CD8 compartments had a small share of their clonotypes in common.

Germline V gene sequence: CDR1 SGHTA, CDR2 FQGNSA. The junction had 2 bases not matched to a gene; V was cut back by 0 bases and J by 5 bases. The CDR3 is made up of 16 amino acids. As for this clonotype: Its antigen is unidentified.

As TCR cDNA was made by 5'RACE template switching, a universal primer site and UMIs were added. TCRdb redid the calling of the 5' RACE reads with MiXCR, one entry per CDR3 protein. This table holds roughly 400,000 distinct CDR3 sequences, over 15% found once. The TCR was taken from a man aged 18 to 30 who received the YFV17D yellow fever vaccine. The sequencing here drew on PBMCs, taken before the yellow fever booster vaccination. The rearrangement links TRBV7-2 to TRBJ1-5; 12 positions agree with TRBD1. The DNA of the CDR3 is TGTGCCAGCAGCTTAGCCGGGACAGGGGGCCATCAGCCCCAGCATTTT. This encodes CASSLAGTGGHQPQHF.